This is a list of T cell receptor beta chains from one sample in a study of neurological immune-mediated disorders. TCRdb reprocessed the 5' RACE reads with MiXCR, giving one entry per CDR3 protein. This repertoire shows about 41,000 distinct CDR3 sequences, about 15% found once; its top ten account for roughly 3.6%. The material sequenced was CD4+ T cells from blood. The source is a woman aged 55-75 years with HTLV-1-associated myelopathy (HAM/TSP). Both conserved end residues are trimmed from each CDR3. A D gene is named only where the DNA matches it firmly.

J	D	V	CDR3
TRBJ2-2	NA	TRBV12-3/TRBV12-4	ASSFRETGELF
TRBJ2-7	TRBD1	TRBV29-1	SVEGQGAYEQY
TRBJ2-7	NA	TRBV5-1	ASSLTTGTYEQY
TRBJ2-1	TRBD2	TRBV20-1	SASSTTSGYYNEQF
TRBJ2-1	NA	TRBV7-2	ASSPGPNREQF
TRBJ1-2	NA	TRBV5-4	ASSLSSVLTTGYT
TRBJ2-5	NA	TRBV5-1	ASSLARGAEETQY
TRBJ1-4	NA	TRBV14	ASSLDGPEGFWEWSTTNEKLF
TRBJ2-6	TRBD1	TRBV6-1	ASDPGTGRSGANVLT
TRBJ1-1	NA	TRBV20-1	SAHKYSRDTEAF
TRBJ2-1	TRBD2	TRBV7-2	ASSRAGGSYNEQF
TRBJ1-2	TRBD1	TRBV29-1	SVDMGTGPGYT
TRBJ2-3	NA	TRBV7-2	ASSLSGESTDTQY
TRBJ2-5	NA	TRBV7-9	ASSLGIGGQETQY
TRBJ2-7	NA	TRBV5-1	ASRFWGTGEQY